The present T cell receptor beta chain was sequenced within a study of T cells after yellow fever vaccination. The overall study: For low cell numbers, libraries were made with SMART-Seq v4 Ultra Low Input. Study-level findings and limits: The secondary response was weaker but peaked faster, day 5 versus 15. Booster samples showed a return of most primary-vaccination clones (approximately 95% CD4, over 70% CD8).

To note about this clonotype: Antigen specificity is unknown.

Template switching with 5'RACE generated the TCR cDNA and added a universal primer site and UMIs. TCRdb called the 5' RACE reads again in MiXCR, with one record for every CDR3 protein. The profile shows tens of thousands of distinct CDR3 sequences, roughly 7.4% of them singletons. Sequences were derived from CD8+ T cells sorted from PBMCs, sampled on the day of the yellow fever booster vaccination. This receptor was identified in a man aged 25 to 40 who received the YFV17D yellow fever vaccine.

The CDR3 here is CASAAGGANTGELFF. CDR3 DNA sequence: TGTGCCAGCGCCGCGGGCGGCGCAAACACCGGGGAGCTGTTTTTT. The chain employs TRBV2 and TRBJ2-2; D is perhaps TRBD2 (5 bases). The CDR3 is 15 residues long. Trimming shortened V by 8 bases and J by 2 bases, and 15 bases separated the two germline ends. From germline, CDR1 is SNHLY and CDR2 FYNNEI.